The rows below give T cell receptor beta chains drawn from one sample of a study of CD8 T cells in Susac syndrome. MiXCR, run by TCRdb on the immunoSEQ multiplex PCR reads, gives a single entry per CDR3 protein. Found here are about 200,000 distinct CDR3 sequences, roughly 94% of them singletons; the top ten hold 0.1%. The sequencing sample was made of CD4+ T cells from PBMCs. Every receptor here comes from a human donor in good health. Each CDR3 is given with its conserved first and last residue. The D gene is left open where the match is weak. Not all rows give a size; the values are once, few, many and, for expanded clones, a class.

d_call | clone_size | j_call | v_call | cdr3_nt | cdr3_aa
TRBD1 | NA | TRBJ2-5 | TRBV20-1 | TGCAGTGCTGACCAGGGGGCAGGGGAGACCCAGTACTTC | CSADQGAGETQYF
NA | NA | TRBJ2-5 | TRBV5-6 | TGTGCCAGCAGCTTGGGGTTTCGGGGCGAAGAGACCCAGTACTTC | CASSLGFRGEETQYF
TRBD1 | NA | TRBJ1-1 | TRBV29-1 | TGCAGCGTTGTACCGCAGGGGGGTCTGGGCACTGAAGCTTTCTTT | CSVVPQGGLGTEAFF
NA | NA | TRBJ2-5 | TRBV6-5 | TGTGCCAGCAGTTCGACCCGCCAAGAGACCCAGTACTTC | CASSSTRQETQYF
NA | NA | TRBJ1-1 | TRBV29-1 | TGCAGCGTTTTGGTGACCACTGAAGCTTTCTTT | CSVLVTTEAFF
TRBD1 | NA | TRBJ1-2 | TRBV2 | TGTGCCACCACGCGGACAGGACCCCTCTATGGCTACACCTTC | CATTRTGPLYGYTF
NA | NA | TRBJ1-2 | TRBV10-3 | TGTGCCATCAGTGAGTCACAGTGGACGACTGGCTACACCTTC | CAISESQWTTGYTF
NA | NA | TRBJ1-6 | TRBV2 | TGTGCCAGCAGTTCCTATGGGGCCCCCCACTTT | CASSSYGAPHF
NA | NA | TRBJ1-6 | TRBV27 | TGTGCCAGCACCCGACGGGATAAAGTGGCCCTCCACTTT | CASTRRDKVALHF
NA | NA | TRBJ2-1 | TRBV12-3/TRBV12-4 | TGTGCCAGCACCATAGCCGTGGGAGTCTCGAGGGAGCAGTTCTTC | CASTIAVGVSREQFF
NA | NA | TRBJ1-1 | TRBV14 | TGTGCCAGCAGCCAAGTTCGCTACACTGAAGCTTTCTTT | CASSQVRYTEAFF
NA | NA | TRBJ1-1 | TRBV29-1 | TGCAGCGTCGACAGGACGAGGAACACTGAAGCTTTCTTT | CSVDRTRNTEAFF
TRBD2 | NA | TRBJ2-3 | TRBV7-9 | TGTGCCTTGGGAGGGGATACGCAGTATTTT | CALGGDTQYF
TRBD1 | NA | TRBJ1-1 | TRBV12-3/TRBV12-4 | TGTGCCAGCAGTCTCAACCGACAGGGGAATGAAGCTTTCTTT | CASSLNRQGNEAFF
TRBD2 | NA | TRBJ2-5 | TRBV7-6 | TGTGCCAGCAGCTTCCCCCGGGGGGCCCAGTACTTC | CASSFPRGAQYF
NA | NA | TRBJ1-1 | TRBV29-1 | TGCAGCGTTGGGGTCGACAGTCTTGAAGCTTTCTTT | CSVGVDSLEAFF
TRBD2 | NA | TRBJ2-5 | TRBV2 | TGTGCCAGCAGTGGGCTAGCGGGAGGCGGGGAGACCCAGTACTTC | CASSGLAGGGETQYF
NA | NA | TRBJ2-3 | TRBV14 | TGTGCCAGCAGCCAAGATGGGTATTCCACAGATACGCAGTATTTT | CASSQDGYSTDTQYF
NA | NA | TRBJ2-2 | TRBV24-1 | TGTGCCACCATCAGACTGAACACCGGGGAGCTGTTTTTT | CATIRLNTGELFF
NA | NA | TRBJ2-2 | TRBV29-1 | TGCAGCGTTGAGAGGCCCAGCACCGGGGAGCTGTTTTTT | CSVERPSTGELFF
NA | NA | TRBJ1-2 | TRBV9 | TGTGCCAGCAGCGCCAGCGGGGGCGATGGGAGTGGCTACACCTTC | CASSASGGDGSGYTF
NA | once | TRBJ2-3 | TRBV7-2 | TGTGCCAGCAGCTCTAGCCCAGATACGCAGTATTTT | CASSSSPDTQYF
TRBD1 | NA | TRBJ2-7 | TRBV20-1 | TGCAGTGCTAGATCCGGGACAGCCGATTACGAGCAGTACTTC | CSARSGTADYEQYF
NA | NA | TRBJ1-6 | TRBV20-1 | TGCAGTGCTCGGCCCCAGGGTTATTCACCCCTCCACTTT | CSARPQGYSPLHF
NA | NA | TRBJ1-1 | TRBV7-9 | TGTGCCAGCAGCTTAGCGGCGAGGACTGAAGCTTTCTTT | CASSLAARTEAFF
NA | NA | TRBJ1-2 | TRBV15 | TGTGCCACCGCGCGGGACGACAACTATGGCTACACCTTC | CATARDDNYGYTF
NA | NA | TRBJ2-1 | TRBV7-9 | TGTGCCAGCCTCTTAACCCCGCCTGAGCAGTTCTTC | CASLLTPPEQFF
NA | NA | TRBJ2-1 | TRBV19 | TGTGCCAGTAGTTTTCTCGGTCACAATGAGCAGTTCTTC | CASSFLGHNEQFF
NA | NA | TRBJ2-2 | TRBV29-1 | TGCAGCGTTCATCCGGGACGAGACACCGGGGAGCTGTTTTTT | CSVHPGRDTGELFF
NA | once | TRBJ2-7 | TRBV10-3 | TGTGCCATCAGTGACAGGGAACCTTACGAGCAGTACTTC | CAISDREPYEQYF
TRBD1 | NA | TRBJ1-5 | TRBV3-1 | TGTGCCAGCAGCCCACCCGGGACAGGGCACAATCAGCCCCAGCATTTT | CASSPPGTGHNQPQHF
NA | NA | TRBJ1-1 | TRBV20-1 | TGCAGTGCCCCCCTCCTACAGGATACTGAAGCTTTCTTT | CSAPLLQDTEAFF
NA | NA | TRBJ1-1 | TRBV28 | TGTGCCAGCAGTTTACCCAGCCGTGCTTTCTTT | CASSLPSRAFF
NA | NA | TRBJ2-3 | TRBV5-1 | TGCGCCAGCGGGAGCGGAAGCACAGATACGCAGTATTTT | CASGSGSTDTQYF
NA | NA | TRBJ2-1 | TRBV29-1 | TGCAGCGTTGAAGATCCCAAATACAATGAGCAGTTCTTC | CSVEDPKYNEQFF
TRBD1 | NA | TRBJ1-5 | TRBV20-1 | TGCAGTGCTGGGGGACAGGGGGAATTTCTCCAGCATTTT | CSAGGQGEFLQHF
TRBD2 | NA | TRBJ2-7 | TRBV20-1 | TGCAGTGTCCAAACCCCCGCAGCGGGGACCTACGAGCAGTACTTC | CSVQTPAAGTYEQYF
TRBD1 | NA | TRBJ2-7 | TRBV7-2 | TGTGCCAGCAGCTTACGGACAGGGGTATACGGCGAGCAGTACTTC | CASSLRTGVYGEQYF
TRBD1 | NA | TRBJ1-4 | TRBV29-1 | TGCAGCGCTGGGACAGCGGATGAAAAACTGTTTTTT | CSAGTADEKLFF
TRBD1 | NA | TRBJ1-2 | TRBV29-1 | TGCAGCGTCCAACTCCTACAGGGGAACTATGGCTACACCTTC | CSVQLLQGNYGYTF
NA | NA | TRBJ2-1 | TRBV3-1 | TGTGCCAGCAGCCAAAGGGTTAGGAAACAGTTCTTC | CASSQRVRKQFF
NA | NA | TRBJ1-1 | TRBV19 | TGTGCCAGTACCACCTCGGTTAACACTGAAGCTTTCTTT | CASTTSVNTEAFF